There are many counts of the clone carrying this T cell receptor (beta chain). Antigen unknown. Synthesis of cDNA was accomplished via 5'RACE employing 10-nucleotide random UMIs. TCRdb re-analysed the 5' RACE reads in MiXCR, keeping a single row per CDR3 protein. The data contain 55,000 to 60,000 distinct CDR3 sequences, approximately 4% of them seen just once; the ten biggest clones take up 2.5% to 4%. These data are taken from a study of neurological immune-mediated disorders. General observations from the study: HTLV-1-associated myelopathy ranked highest for TCR clonal expansion and multiple sclerosis lowest, beneath healthy controls. The repertoires of 18 of 34 multiple sclerosis patients were placed by phylogenetic grouping in a single related-CDR3 cluster, which may be a signature. None of the CDR3 amino acid sequences of expanded clones were shared across subjects, and this suggested private repertoires in all groups.

Sequencing was performed on PBMCs. The TCR sequence derives from a woman younger than 45 with multiple sclerosis.

The CDR3 DNA reads as TGCGCCAGCAGCCACCTCCCGGGACAGGGAGATCTCGGAGAGACCCAGTACTTC. Encoded protein: CASSHLPGQGDLGETQYF. The genes are TRBV4-1 and TRBJ2-5, with 9 positions matching TRBD1. The CDR3 runs 18 residues. CDR1 and CDR2 (germline): MGHRA, YSYEKL. The trim removed 3 bases at V and 4 bases at J, leaving 15 bases unmatched.